This TCR beta chain was documented in a study of control samples from healthy donors and cancer patients. TCRdb's copy holds only in-frame clones and misses some; the assay was immunoSEQ multiplex PCR. The sample shows more than 95,000 clones, less than 90% of them seen only once. The clonotype originates from a man aged 18 to 30 in good health. The sample taken for sequencing was blood.

Written as DNA, the CDR3 is TGCGCCAGCAGCCAAGGGGGACGAGAAGCTTTCTTT. Residues: CASSQGGREAFF. This rearrangement joins TRBV4-3 to TRBJ1-1, with a possible D match to TRBD1 (5 bases). Trimming removed 1 base at V and 8 bases at J, with 8 bases between. The CDR3 sequence is 12 residues long. CDR1 LGHNA and CDR2 YSLEER come from the germline V gene.